Included here is one T cell receptor beta chain sequence, with context. The data are from a study of blood T cell repertoires in COVID-19. As for the study in general: COVID-19 samples from acute and convalescent phases originated in the United States, Italy and Spain. PBMCs, B-cell-depleted T cells, or T cells provided the cDNA or gDNA that made up the material.

The CDR3 is 16 residues long. V lost 3 bases to trimming and J lost 0 bases, with 10 bases between them. Germline lookup yields CDR1 SGHDT and CDR2 YYEEEE. As handled by the study authors: Cell counts per sample came from amplifying reference gene primers. Only in-frame clones appear in the TCRdb table, and some are missing; sequencing was by immunoSEQ multiplex PCR. D and trimming come from the DNA, and the V and J calls and clone size come from that table. This sample has 100,000 or so clones; over 75% occur once, and the top ten carry 32%. Sequencing was carried out using peripheral blood. The chain carries TRBV5-6 and TRBJ1-6; D uncertain. The receptor was isolated from a woman aged 80 or over with acute or convalescent COVID-19. Here the CDR3 DNA reads TGTGCCAGCAGCTCAGCTGGGAGCTCCTATAATTCACCCCTCCACTTT. Protein sequence: CASSSAGSSYNSPLHF.